Each of the 27 T cell receptor beta chains below was sequenced from the same sample in a study of neurological immune-mediated disorders. TCRdb passed the 5' RACE reads through MiXCR, listing each CDR3 protein once. Here the sample spans tens of thousands of distinct CDR3 sequences, over 6% being singletons. Sequencing was done on a sample of CD4+ T cells from blood. The receptors come from a woman between 40 and 50 years old in good health.

The J gene is TRBJ2-7, the V gene TRBV6-5; D remains unclear. The CDR3 is made up of 9 amino acids. The germline V gene encodes CDR1 MNHEY and CDR2 SVGAGI. The V gene lost 6 bases and the J gene lost 6 bases, with 3 bases spanning the gap. This CDR3 is CASSVEQYF. DNA for the CDR3: TGTGCCAGCAGCGTCGAGCAGTACTTC.

There are many counts of this clonotype. The chain carries TRBV5-5 and TRBJ2-5, with D perhaps matching TRBD2 (5 bases). Germline V gives CDR1 SGHKS, CDR2 YYEKEE (reference sequence). This CDR3 contains 13 residues. With 0 bases removed from V and 10 bases from J, the gap between germline ends came to 13 bases. The CDR3 loop is CASSLGGYGDQYF. The DNA of the CDR3 is TGTGCCAGCAGCTTGGGAGGGTATGGAGACCAGTACTTC. The entire variable domain, with the rest obtained from reference TRBV5-5 and TRBJ2-5, is as follows: DAGVTQSPTHLIKTRGQQVTLRCSPISGHKSVSWYQQVLGQGPQFIFQYYEKEERGRGNFPDRFSARQFPNYSSELNVNALLLGDSALYLCASSLGGYGDQYFGPGTRLLVL.

This clonotype was recorded at least ten times. The gene calls are TRBV6-5 and TRBJ2-4; the D is unclear. Between the trimmed V and J ends, which lost 4 bases and 0 bases, there was a span of 7 bases. The CDR3 loop spans 14 amino acids. Germline V lookup: CDR1 MNHEY, CDR2 SVGAGI. CDR3 nucleotides: TGTGCCAGCAGTTCCAGCTTAGCCAAAAACATTCAGTACTTC. Translation: CASSSSLAKNIQYF.

The chain has TRBV11-3 and TRBJ2-1; 14 nucleotides align to TRBD2. Germline V CDR1 and CDR2: SGHNT, YENEEA. Germline trimming cut 5 bases from V and 5 bases from J; bases unmatched to any gene: 8. The CDR3 has 17 amino acids. DNA for the CDR3: TGTGCCAGCAGCACGGGACTAGCGGGAGAAGGGGACAATGAGCAGTTCTTC. Its protein is CASSTGLAGEGDNEQFF.

This clonotype has a count of ten or more. V and J are TRBV20-1 and TRBJ2-5; 9 nucleotides line up with TRBD2. The CDR3 is made up of 15 amino acids. CDR1 DFQATT and CDR2 SNEGSKA come from the germline V gene (reference sequence). With 6 bases clipped from V and 5 bases from J, the junction kept 13 bases outside the gene matches. CDR3 coding DNA: TGCAGTGCCCCCCTCGGAAGCGGGAGGCAGGAGACCCAGTACTTC. Translation gives CSAPLGSGRQETQYF.

This clonotype has at least ten counts. V gene TRBV20-1 combines with J gene TRBJ1-2; D is undetermined. The CDR3 is 14 residues long. Germline loops: CDR1 DFQATT, CDR2 SNEGSKA (reference sequence). The ends were cut back, 0 bases at V and 1 base at J, with 9 bases in the middle. The CDR3 sequence is CSAREGGSNYGYTF. The CDR3, as DNA: TGCAGTGCTAGAGAAGGAGGCAGTAACTATGGCTACACCTTC.

There are many counts of this clonotype. The chain is built from TRBV5-6 and TRBJ2-1; D ambiguous. Germline V gives CDR1 SGHDT, CDR2 YYEEEE. The CDR3 sequence is 15 residues long. The V gene lost 0 bases and the J gene lost 8 bases, with 15 bases spanning the gap. CDR3 amino acids: CASSLVSQEIHEQFF. The CDR3 DNA is TGTGCCAGCAGCTTGGTTTCGCAGGAGATCCATGAGCAGTTCTTC.

This clonotype was observed a few times. This chain connects TRBV29-1 to TRBJ1-2; 7 nucleotides match TRBD1. V was pared by 3 bases and J by 8 bases, with 9 bases of the junction left unmatched. In germline, CDR1 is SQVTM, CDR2 ANQGSEA. CDR3 size: 13 residues. The CDR3 reads CSVDFTGASGYTF. CDR3 in DNA: TGCAGCGTTGATTTTACAGGGGCGAGCGGCTACACCTTC.

The chain combines TRBV5-1 with TRBJ2-5; D remains ambiguous. The CDR3 totals 14 residues. Germline lookup yields CDR1 SGHRS and CDR2 YFSETQ. Trimming removed 0 bases at V and 4 bases at J, with 10 bases between. CDR3 DNA: TGCGCCAGCAGCTTGGCTGGGTTGGGAGAGACCCAGTACTTC. This translates into CASSLAGLGETQYF.

This clonotype was seen ten or more times. The V gene is TRBV6-5, the J gene TRBJ1-4; 7 nucleotides agree with TRBD1. Germline values: CDR1 MNHEY, CDR2 SVGAGI. Germline trimming cut 7 bases from V and 0 bases from J; bases unmatched to any gene: 5. The CDR3 runs to 15 residues. The chain's CDR3 is CASKTQGATNEKLFF. For the CDR3, the DNA is TGTGCCAGCAAGACCCAGGGGGCAACTAATGAAAAACTGTTTTTT.

The table lists this clonotype with many counts. CDR3 residues: CSANDRAIGAYGYTF. The CDR3 DNA follows: TGCAGTGCTAACGACAGGGCCATCGGGGCATATGGCTACACCTTC. The chain couples TRBV20-1 to TRBJ1-2; 7 bases are a match to TRBD1. This CDR3 region has 15 residues. With 4 bases clipped from V and 5 bases from J, the junction kept 13 bases outside the gene matches. Germline lookup yields CDR1 DFQATT and CDR2 SNEGSKA (reference sequence).

This clonotype was seen repeatedly, ten times or more. The chain carries TRBV6-2 or TRBV6-3 and TRBJ2-1; 11 bases are a match to TRBD2. CDR1 is MNHEY and CDR2 is SVGEGT in the germline V gene. With 4 bases clipped from V and 6 bases from J, the junction kept 5 bases outside the gene matches. The CDR3 length is 15 residues. The CDR3 sequence is CASSFLAGGRNEQFF. DNA for the CDR3: TGTGCCAGCAGTTTTCTAGCGGGAGGCCGCAATGAGCAGTTCTTC.

There are many counts of this clonotype. The chain couples TRBV28 to TRBJ1-6; D gene ambiguous. Trimming left V 7 bases short and J 4 bases short, with 14 bases between. Germline CDR1 is MDHEN and CDR2 is SYDVKM. The length of the CDR3 is 15 residues. The CDR3 DNA is TGTGCCAGCAAGAGTGGAGGGAAATATAATTCACCCCTCCACTTT. This encodes CASKSGGKYNSPLHF.

This clonotype was counted at least ten times. This rearrangement joins TRBV11-2 to TRBJ2-1; perhaps TRBD2 as D (7 bases). CDR3 length equals 16 residues. The germline V gene has CDR1 SGHAT and CDR2 FQNNGV. With 6 bases removed from V and 7 bases from J, the gap between germline ends came to 22 bases. As DNA, the CDR3 is TGTGCCAGCAGGTCCACTAAAGAGGGGGGGGGGAATGAGCAGTTCTTC. It translates to CASRSTKEGGGNEQFF.

This clonotype was seen at least ten times. The J gene is TRBJ1-5, the V gene TRBV5-1, with 9 bases that match TRBD1. Trimming cost V 5 bases and J 4 bases; bases outside gene matches: 13. The germline gives CDR1 SGHRS, CDR2 YFSETQ. This CDR3 comprises 17 residues. The CDR3: CASSPGRVGQGNQPQHF. CDR3 bases: TGCGCCAGCAGTCCGGGTAGAGTCGGACAGGGGAATCAGCCCCAGCATTTT.

This clonotype was counted many times. This chain links TRBV6-5 with TRBJ2-3, with D possibly matching TRBD1 (6 bases). Germline CDR1 MNHEY, CDR2 SVGAGI. Trimming pared 5 bases from V and 5 bases from J, leaving 14 bases between. The CDR3 is made up of 14 amino acids. The CDR3 nucleotides are TGTGCCAGCAGTCGGGACATCGCTCAAGATACGCAGTATTTT. Translation gives CASSRDIAQDTQYF.

This clonotype showed up many times. This chain uses TRBV11-2 with TRBJ2-2, with unresolved D. The V gene lost 1 base and the J gene lost 4 bases, with 10 bases spanning the gap. CDR3 length: 15 residues. Per germline, CDR1 SGHAT and CDR2 FQNNGV. The CDR3 protein is CASSLGEYGTGELFF. The CDR3 DNA follows: TGTGCCAGCAGCTTAGGGGAATACGGCACCGGGGAGCTGTTTTTT.

This clonotype was found many times. The CDR3: CASSFVAGTDTQYF. The CDR3 DNA follows: TGCGCCAGCAGCTTCGTAGCGGGGACAGATACGCAGTATTTT. V is TRBV5-1 and J is TRBJ2-3, with 8 bases aligning to TRBD2. CDR3 length equals 14 residues. From germline, CDR1 is SGHRS and CDR2 YFSETQ. Losses at the gene ends were 2 bases for V and 3 bases for J; bases not matched to a gene: 2.

The gene calls are TRBV5-1 and TRBJ2-1, with a possible D match to TRBD2 (5 bases). Looked up from germline, CDR1 is SGHRS and CDR2 is YFSETQ. The CDR3 contains 15 residues. V was pared by 0 bases and J by 7 bases, with 14 bases between. The CDR3 here is CASSLVRGMSNEQFF. CDR3 coding DNA: TGCGCCAGCAGCTTGGTGAGAGGGATGTCGAATGAGCAGTTCTTC.

This clonotype was recorded at least ten times. The rearrangement links TRBV11-2 to TRBJ2-1; D not resolved. Germline CDR1 and CDR2: SGHAT and FQNNGV. Trimming cost V 1 base and J 7 bases, with 11 bases left between them. The length of the CDR3 is 14 residues. The CDR3 sequence is CASSLGYAGNEQFF. Written as DNA, the CDR3 is TGTGCCAGCAGCTTAGGGTACGCCGGGAATGAGCAGTTCTTC.

The table lists this clonotype with many counts. This rearrangement joins TRBV15 to TRBJ2-3, with D possibly TRBD1 on 6 matching bases. The CDR3 has 16 amino acids. Germline CDR1 is LNHNV and CDR2 is YYDKDF (reference sequence). V was pared by 1 base and J by 4 bases, with 15 bases between. This CDR3 reads CATSRVQGDFADTQYF. CDR3 coding DNA: TGTGCCACCAGCAGAGTACAGGGAGATTTCGCAGATACGCAGTATTTT.

This clonotype was seen ten or more times. The chain couples TRBV7-2 to TRBJ1-4, with no clear D. The CDR3 is made up of 13 amino acids. Germline V gene lookup returns CDR1 SGHTA and CDR2 FQGNSA. The V and J ends lost 5 bases and 8 bases respectively, with 12 bases between them. The CDR3 sequence is CASSATGIEKLFF. In nucleotides, the CDR3 is TGTGCCAGCAGCGCAACCGGGATCGAAAAACTGTTTTTT.

This clonotype was picked up many times. V gene TRBV14 combines with J gene TRBJ2-7; 7 bases fit TRBD1. The CDR3 runs 14 residues. Unmatched junction bases numbered 6, after V lost 5 bases and J lost 2 bases. Germline V gives CDR1 SGHDN, CDR2 FVKESK. CDR3 nucleotide sequence: TGTGCCAGCAGCTCGACGACAGGGCCCTACGAGCAGTACTTC. Encoded protein: CASSSTTGPYEQYF. Looking up the rest from reference TRBV14 and TRBJ2-7 gives the full variable domain: EAGVTQFPSHSVIEKGQTVTLRCDPISGHDNLYWYRRVMGKEIKFLLHFVKESKQDESGMPNNRFLAERTGGTYSTLKVQPAELEDSGVYFCASSSTTGPYEQYFGPGTRLTVT.

This clonotype was seen at least ten times. The chain combines TRBV27 with TRBJ1-4; D remains unclear. Deletions cut 2 bases from V and 5 bases from J, with 9 bases between. This CDR3 region has 14 residues. Germline CDR1 is MNHEY and CDR2 is SMNVEV (reference sequence). CDR3 protein: CASSLRGENEKLFF. The CDR3 DNA follows: TGTGCCAGCAGTTTACGGGGAGAAAATGAAAAACTGTTTTTT.

This clonotype was seen at least ten times. The rearrangement joins TRBV12-3 or TRBV12-4 to TRBJ2-7; no clear D gene. This CDR3 has 11 residues. V dropped 2 bases and J dropped 6 bases, with 5 bases sitting between them. CDR3 in amino acids: CASSLHGEQYF. CDR3 sequence (DNA): TGTGCCAGCAGTTTACACGGCGAGCAGTACTTC.

This clonotype was seen many times. V gene TRBV7-9 combines with J gene TRBJ2-1, with D possibly matching TRBD1 (6 bases). This CDR3 is 15 amino acids long. CDR1 is SEHNR, CDR2 FQNEAQ, per germline (reference sequence). V lost 4 bases, J lost 6 bases, and 16 bases lay in between. Here the CDR3 reads CASSSTGTWGNEQFF. CDR3 nucleotides: TGTGCCAGCAGCTCAACAGGGACGTGGGGCAATGAGCAGTTCTTC.

This clonotype was counted only a few times. The V gene is TRBV20-1, the J gene TRBJ2-5, with D perhaps TRBD1 or TRBD2 (6 bases each). Germline V gene lookup returns CDR1 DFQATT and CDR2 SNEGSKA (reference sequence). This CDR3 has 13 residues. Trimming stripped 6 bases from V and 5 bases from J, with 16 bases between. The CDR3 here is CSARRGVRETQYF. The CDR3 DNA reads TGCAGTGCGCGAAGGGGGGTTCGGGAGACCCAGTACTTC.